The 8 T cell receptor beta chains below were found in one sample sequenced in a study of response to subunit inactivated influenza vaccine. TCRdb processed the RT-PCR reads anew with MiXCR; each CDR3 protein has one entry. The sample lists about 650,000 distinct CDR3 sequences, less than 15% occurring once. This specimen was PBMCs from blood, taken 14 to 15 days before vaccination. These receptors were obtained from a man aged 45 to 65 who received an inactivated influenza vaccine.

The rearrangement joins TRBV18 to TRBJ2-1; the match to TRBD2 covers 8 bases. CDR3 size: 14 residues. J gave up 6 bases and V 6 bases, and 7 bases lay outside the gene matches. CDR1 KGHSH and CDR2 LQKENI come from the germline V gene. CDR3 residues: CASSGGRNINEQFF. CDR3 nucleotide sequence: TGTGCCAGCTCCGGCGGGAGGAACATCAATGAGCAGTTCTTC.

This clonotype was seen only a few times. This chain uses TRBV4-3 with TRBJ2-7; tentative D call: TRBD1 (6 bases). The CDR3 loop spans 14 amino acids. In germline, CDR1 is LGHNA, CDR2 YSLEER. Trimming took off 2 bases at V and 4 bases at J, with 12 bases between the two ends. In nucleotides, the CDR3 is TGCGCCAGCAGCCAAACCAGGGGACCTTACGAGCAGTACTTC. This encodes CASSQTRGPYEQYF.

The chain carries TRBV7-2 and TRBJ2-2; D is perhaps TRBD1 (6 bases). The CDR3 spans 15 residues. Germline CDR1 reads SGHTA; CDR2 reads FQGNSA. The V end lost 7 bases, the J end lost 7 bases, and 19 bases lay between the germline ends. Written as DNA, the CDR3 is TGTGCCAGCACCCCGAGGTTGGGGGCGGTCGGGGAGCTGTTTTTT. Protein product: CASTPRLGAVGELFF.

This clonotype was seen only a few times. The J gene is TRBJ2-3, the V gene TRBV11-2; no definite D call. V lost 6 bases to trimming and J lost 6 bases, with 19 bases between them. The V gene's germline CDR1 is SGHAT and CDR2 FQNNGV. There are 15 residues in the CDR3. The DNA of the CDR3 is TGTGCCAGCAGAACGACCGGACGGACGCAGGATACGCAGTATTTT. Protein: CASRTTGRTQDTQYF.

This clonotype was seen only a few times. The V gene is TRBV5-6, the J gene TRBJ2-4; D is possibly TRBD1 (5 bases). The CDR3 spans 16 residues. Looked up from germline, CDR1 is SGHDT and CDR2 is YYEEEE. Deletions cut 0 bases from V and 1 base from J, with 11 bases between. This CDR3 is CASSLGGAEAKNIQYF. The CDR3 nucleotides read TGTGCCAGCAGCTTGGGGGGCGCCGAGGCCAAAAACATTCAGTACTTC. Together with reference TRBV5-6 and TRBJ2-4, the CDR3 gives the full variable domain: DAGVTQSPTHLIKTRGQQVTLRCSPKSGHDTVSWYQQALGQGPQFIFQYYEEEERQRGNFPDRFSGHQFPNYSSELNVNALLLGDSALYLCASSLGGAEAKNIQYFGAGTRLSVL.

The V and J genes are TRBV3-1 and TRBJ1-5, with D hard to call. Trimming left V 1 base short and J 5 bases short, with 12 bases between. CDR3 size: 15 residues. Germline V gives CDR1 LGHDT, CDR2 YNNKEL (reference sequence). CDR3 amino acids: CASSQGPGADQPQHF. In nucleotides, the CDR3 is TGTGCCAGCAGCCAAGGACCGGGCGCTGATCAGCCCCAGCATTTT.

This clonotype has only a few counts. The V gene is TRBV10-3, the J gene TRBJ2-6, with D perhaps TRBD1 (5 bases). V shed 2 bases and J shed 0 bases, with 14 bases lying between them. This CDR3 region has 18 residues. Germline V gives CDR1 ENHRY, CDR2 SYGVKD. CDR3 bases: TGTGCCATCAGTGAGGTACAGGCCGGCGACTCTGGGGCCAACGTCCTGACTTTC. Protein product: CAISEVQAGDSGANVLTF.

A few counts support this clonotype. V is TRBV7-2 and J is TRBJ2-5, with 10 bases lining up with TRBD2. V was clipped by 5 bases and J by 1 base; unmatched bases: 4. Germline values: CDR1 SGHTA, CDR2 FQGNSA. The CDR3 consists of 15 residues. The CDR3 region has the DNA TGTGCCAGCAGCCAACTAGCGGGATCCCAAGAGACCCAGTACTTC. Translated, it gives CASSQLAGSQETQYF.